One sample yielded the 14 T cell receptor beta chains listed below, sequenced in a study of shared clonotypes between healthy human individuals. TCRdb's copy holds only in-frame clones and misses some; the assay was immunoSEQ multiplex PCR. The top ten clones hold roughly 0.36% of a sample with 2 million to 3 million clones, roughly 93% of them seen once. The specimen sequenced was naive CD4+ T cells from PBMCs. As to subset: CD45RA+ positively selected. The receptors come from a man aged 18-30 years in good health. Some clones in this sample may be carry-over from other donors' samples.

This CDR3 is CAWGRGAEAFF. The CDR3 DNA follows: TGTGCCTGGGGTCGGGGGGCTGAAGCTTTCTTT. This sequence joins TRBV30 and TRBJ1-1; weak D call: TRBD1 (5 bases). CDR1 and CDR2 (germline): GTSNPN, SVGIG (reference sequence). This CDR3 region has 11 residues. Trimming left V 5 bases short and J 6 bases short, with 10 bases between.

The chain's CDR3 is CASTELAGARETQYF. CDR3 DNA sequence: TGTGCCAGCACCGAACTAGCGGGAGCGAGAGAGACCCAGTACTTC. The chain is built from TRBV28 and TRBJ2-5; 11 bases map to TRBD2. This CDR3 has 15 residues. Trimming at V came to 7 bases and at J to 4 bases, leaving 8 bases not matched to a gene. Germline lookup yields CDR1 MDHEN and CDR2 SYDVKM.

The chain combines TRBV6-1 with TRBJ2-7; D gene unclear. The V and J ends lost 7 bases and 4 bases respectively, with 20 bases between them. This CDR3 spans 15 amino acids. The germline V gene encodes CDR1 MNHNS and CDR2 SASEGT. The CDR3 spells CASKQLVISDYEQYF. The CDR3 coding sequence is TGTGCCAGCAAGCAGCTCGTGATATCGGATTACGAGCAGTACTTC.

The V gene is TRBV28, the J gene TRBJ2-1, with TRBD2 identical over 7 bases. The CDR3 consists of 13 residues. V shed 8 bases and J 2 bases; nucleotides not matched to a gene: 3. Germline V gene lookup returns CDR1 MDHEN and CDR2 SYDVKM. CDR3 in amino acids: CASASGTYNEQFF. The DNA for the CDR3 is TGTGCCAGCGCGAGCGGGACCTACAATGAGCAGTTCTTC.

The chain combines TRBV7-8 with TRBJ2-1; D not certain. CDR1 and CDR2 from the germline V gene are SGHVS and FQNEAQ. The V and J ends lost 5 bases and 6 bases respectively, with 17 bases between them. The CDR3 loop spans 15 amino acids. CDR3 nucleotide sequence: TGTGCCAGCAGCCCCAGCCTATCTTTCCTCAATGAGCAGTTCTTC. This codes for CASSPSLSFLNEQFF.

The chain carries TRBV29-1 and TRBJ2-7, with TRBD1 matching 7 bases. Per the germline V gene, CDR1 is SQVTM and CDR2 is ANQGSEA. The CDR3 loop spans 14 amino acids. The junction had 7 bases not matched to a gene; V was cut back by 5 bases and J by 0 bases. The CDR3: CSVLGQVTSYEQYF. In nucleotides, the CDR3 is TGCAGCGTTCTTGGACAGGTCACCTCCTACGAGCAGTACTTC.

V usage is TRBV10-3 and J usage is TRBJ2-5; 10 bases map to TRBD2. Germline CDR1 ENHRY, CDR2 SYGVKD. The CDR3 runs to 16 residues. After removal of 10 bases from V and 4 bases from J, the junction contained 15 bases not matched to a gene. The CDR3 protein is CASRASGSGVGETQYF. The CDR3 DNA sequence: TGTGCCAGCCGGGCTAGCGGGAGTGGGGTTGGAGAGACCCAGTACTTC.

CDR3 DNA sequence: TGTGCCAGCAGTTACTCTCGACTAAACTACAATGAGCAGTTCTTC. Translation: CASSYSRLNYNEQFF. The chain recombines TRBV6-5 with TRBJ2-1; TRBD2 is a possible D gene (5 bases). Per germline, CDR1 MNHEY and CDR2 SVGAGI. The V and J ends lost 0 bases and 3 bases respectively, with 9 bases between them. The CDR3 is made up of 15 amino acids.

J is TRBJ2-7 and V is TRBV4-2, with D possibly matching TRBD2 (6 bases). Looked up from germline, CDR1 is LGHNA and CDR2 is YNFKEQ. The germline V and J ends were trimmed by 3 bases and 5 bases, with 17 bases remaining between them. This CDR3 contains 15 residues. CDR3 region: CASSQTGTRGNEQYF. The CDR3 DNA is TGTGCCAGCAGCCAGACCGGGACTCGCGGAAACGAGCAGTACTTC.

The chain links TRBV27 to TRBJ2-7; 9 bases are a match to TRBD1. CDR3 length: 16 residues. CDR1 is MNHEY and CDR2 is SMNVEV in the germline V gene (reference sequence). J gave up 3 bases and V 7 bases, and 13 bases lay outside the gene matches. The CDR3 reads CASKSPSWTGDYEQYF. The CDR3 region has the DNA TGTGCCAGCAAATCCCCTTCATGGACAGGGGACTACGAGCAGTACTTC.

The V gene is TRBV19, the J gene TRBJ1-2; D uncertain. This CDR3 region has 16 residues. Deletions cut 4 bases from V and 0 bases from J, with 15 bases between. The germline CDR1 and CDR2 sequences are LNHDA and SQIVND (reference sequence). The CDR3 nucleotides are TGTGCCAGTAGTACAGGCGGGGTGAGATCTAACTATGGCTACACCTTC. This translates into CASSTGGVRSNYGYTF. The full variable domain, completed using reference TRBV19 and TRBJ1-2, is DGGITQSPKYLFRKEGQNVTLSCEQNLNHDAMYWYRQDPGQGLRLIYYSQIVNDFQKGDIAEGYSVSREKKESFPLTVTSAQKNPTAFYLCASSTGGVRSNYGYTFGSGTRLTVV.

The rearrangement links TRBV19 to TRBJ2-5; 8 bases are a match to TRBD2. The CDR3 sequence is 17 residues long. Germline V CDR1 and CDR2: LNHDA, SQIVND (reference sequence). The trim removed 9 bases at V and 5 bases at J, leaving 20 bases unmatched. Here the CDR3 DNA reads TGTGCCAGGACCGATCTAGCGGGCCTCCCAGGGGCGGAGACCCAGTACTTC. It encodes CARTDLAGLPGAETQYF.

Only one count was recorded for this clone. As DNA, the CDR3 is TGTGCCACCAGCAGTCCCCCCTGGGGGGCCGGTCAGCCCCAGCATTTT. Translated, it gives CATSSPPWGAGQPQHF. The gene calls are TRBV15 and TRBJ1-5, with a tentative D call TRBD1 (6 bases). CDR3 length: 16 amino acids. V dropped 3 bases and J dropped 6 bases, with 18 bases sitting between them. Per the germline V gene, CDR1 is LNHNV and CDR2 is YYDKDF (reference sequence).

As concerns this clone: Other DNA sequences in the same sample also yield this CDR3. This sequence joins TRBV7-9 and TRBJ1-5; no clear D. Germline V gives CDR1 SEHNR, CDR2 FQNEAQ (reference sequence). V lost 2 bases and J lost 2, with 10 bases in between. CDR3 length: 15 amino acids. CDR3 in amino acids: CASSLSGSGNQPQHF. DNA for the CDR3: TGTGCCAGCAGCTTATCCGGGTCAGGCAATCAGCCCCAGCATTTT.